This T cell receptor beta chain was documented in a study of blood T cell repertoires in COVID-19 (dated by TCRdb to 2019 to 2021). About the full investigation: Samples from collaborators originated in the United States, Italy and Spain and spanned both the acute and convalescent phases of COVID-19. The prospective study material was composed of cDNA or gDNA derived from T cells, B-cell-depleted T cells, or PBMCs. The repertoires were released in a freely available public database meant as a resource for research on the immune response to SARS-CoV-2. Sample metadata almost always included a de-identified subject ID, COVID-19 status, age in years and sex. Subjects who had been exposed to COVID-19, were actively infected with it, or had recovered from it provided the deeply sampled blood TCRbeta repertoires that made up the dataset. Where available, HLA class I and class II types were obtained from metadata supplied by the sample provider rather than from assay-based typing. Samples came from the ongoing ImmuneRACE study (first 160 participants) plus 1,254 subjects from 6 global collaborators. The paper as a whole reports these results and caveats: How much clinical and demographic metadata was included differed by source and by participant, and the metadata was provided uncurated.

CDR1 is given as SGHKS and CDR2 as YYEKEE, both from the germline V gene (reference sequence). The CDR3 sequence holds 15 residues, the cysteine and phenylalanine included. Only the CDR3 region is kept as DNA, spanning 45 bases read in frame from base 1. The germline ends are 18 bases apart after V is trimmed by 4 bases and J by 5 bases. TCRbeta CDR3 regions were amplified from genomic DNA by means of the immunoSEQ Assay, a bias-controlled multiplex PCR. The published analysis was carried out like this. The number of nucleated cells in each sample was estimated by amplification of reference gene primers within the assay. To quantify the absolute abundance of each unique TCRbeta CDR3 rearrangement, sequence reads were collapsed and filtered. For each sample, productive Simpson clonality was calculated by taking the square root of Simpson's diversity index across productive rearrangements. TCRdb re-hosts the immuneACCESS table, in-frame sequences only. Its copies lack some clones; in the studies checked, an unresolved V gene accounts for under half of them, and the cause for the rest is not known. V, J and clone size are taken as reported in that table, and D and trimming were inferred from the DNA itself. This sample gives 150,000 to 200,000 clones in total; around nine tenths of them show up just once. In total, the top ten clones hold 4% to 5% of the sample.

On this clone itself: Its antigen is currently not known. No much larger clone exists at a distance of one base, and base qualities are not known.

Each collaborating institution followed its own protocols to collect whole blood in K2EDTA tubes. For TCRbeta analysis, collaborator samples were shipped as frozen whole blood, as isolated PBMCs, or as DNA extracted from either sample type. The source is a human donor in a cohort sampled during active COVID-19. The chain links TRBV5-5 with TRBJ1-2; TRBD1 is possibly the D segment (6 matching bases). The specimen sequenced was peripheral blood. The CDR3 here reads CASSPLNQGRYGYTF. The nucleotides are TGTGCCAGCAGCCCACTGAACCAGGGGAGATATGGCTACACCTTC.